This T cell receptor beta chain was captured by sequencing in a study of identifying expanded T cells in peripheral blood (dated by TCRdb to between 2019 and 2020). With regard to the full study: Technical replicates were generated by sequencing separate aliquots of the same genomic DNA pool, and four replicates were compared pairwise.

The study at large found these results: Both the number of clones called differentially abundant and the false-positive rate were significantly reduced by the beta-binomial model across all healthy-donor time intervals. In all healthy donors, the variance in clone template counts between samples taken roughly 14 days apart rose significantly as total template count increased. Approximately 1.2 differentially abundant clones were flagged by the binomial model between technical replicates, whereas about 15 and 18 were flagged over about two weeks and four weeks, respectively. The authors expected that biological variance in healthy repertoires might rise further over much longer intervals, such as months to years.

TCRbeta CDR3 regions were profiled with the immunoSEQ Assay using bias-controlled multiplex PCR amplification of genomic DNA. In the source study's methods: The absolute abundance of each unique TCRbeta CDR3 region was quantified after sequences were collapsed and filtered. Differential abundance was tested with two models: a binomial (Fisher-equivalent) model and a beta-binomial model that adds time-dependent variance fitted from healthy donors. Clones with fewer than 5 combined templates were removed, and a clone was called differentially abundant if the clone's Benjamini-Hochberg FDR was below 0.01. The form v = (b*log(k)+a)^2 was used to model beta-binomial variance as a function of total template count across the two samples. TCRdb retrieved this table from immuneACCESS and kept in-frame rearrangements only. Not all clones are present; in checked studies, unresolved V genes account for under half, and no reason is known for the remainder. The D gene and trimming were derived from the DNA, and the V and J assignments and clone size from that table. The sample yields some 78,000 clones; around 90% were counted once. The leading ten clones occupy under 20% of the sample.

As concerns this clone: No antigen is known for it. Within one base of it there is no much larger clone, and no base qualities were kept.

Inclusive of the bounding cysteine and phenylalanine, the CDR3 is 14 residues long. The CDR3 DNA has 42 bases and is translated from base 1. The germline V gene sets CDR1 to SGDLS and CDR2 to YYNGEE. V loses 4 bases at its end and J loses 4 bases; junction bases beyond the gene matches: 6. No immune events, such as infections, were documented for the healthy donors during the collection period. To calibrate time-dependent variance in a beta-binomial model of T-cell clone differential abundance, blood repertoires from healthy donors were used as a training cohort. The training cohort was composed of roughly ten healthy donors, 3 female and 7 male. The donors were between roughly 29 and 65 years old, with an average age of approximately 45 years. Whole blood from each healthy donor was obtained from a commercial supplier and was collected at three time points around 2 weeks apart. For immunosequencing, genomic DNA was extracted from unsorted whole blood.

Sequencing was carried out using blood. The receptor comes from a person aged 18-69 years in good health. Recombination linked TRBV9 to TRBJ1-1, with TRBD1 matching 8 junction bases. The nucleotide sequence is TGTGCCAGCAGCATCTTACAGGGGGGCACTGAAGCTTTCTTT. It translates as CASSILQGGTEAFF.